Following are 18 T cell receptor beta chains from one sample sequenced in a study of beta chain features in type 1 diabetes. The investigators reverse transcribed all of the isolated RNA, so they sequenced expressed TCRB transcripts. TCRdb keeps only in-frame clones here, not all; method: immunoSEQ multiplex PCR. The table includes hundreds of thousands of clones, roughly 15% detected once. The sample consisted of naive CD4+ T cells from blood. Every receptor here comes from a woman in her forties in good health.

This clone came up a few times. The chain employs TRBV2 and TRBJ2-2; TRBD1 matches at 12 bases. Germline V CDR1 and CDR2: SNHLY, FYNNEI. The CDR3 sequence is 15 residues long. The ends lost 5 bases at V and 7 bases at J; junction bases unmatched: 5. CDR3 in DNA: TGTGCCAGCAGTCCGGGACAGGGGGCAATCGGGGAGCTGTTTTTT. Translated: CASSPGQGAIGELFF.

The J gene is TRBJ2-3, the V gene TRBV4-1; D call uncertain. The germline V and J ends were trimmed by 4 bases and 5 bases, with 10 bases remaining between them. The V gene's germline CDR1 is MGHRA and CDR2 YSYEKL. This CDR3 comprises 13 residues. Here the CDR3 DNA reads TGCGCCAGCAGCCGACGACTTCGAGATACGCAGTATTTT. Translated, it gives CASSRRLRDTQYF.

This clone was observed a handful of times. The chain combines TRBV7-9 with TRBJ1-5, with TRBD1 matching over 10 bases. This CDR3 contains 16 residues. J was trimmed by 7 bases and V by 6 bases; bases with no gene match: 12. Per germline, CDR1 SEHNR and CDR2 FQNEAQ (reference sequence). CDR3 sequence: CASSHHRDRGGQPQHF. The CDR3 coding sequence is TGTGCCAGCAGTCACCACCGGGACAGGGGCGGACAGCCCCAGCATTTT. Drawing the rest from reference TRBV7-9 and TRBJ1-5, the complete variable domain is DTGVSQNPRHKITKRGQNVTFRCDPISEHNRLYWYRQTLGQGPEFLTYFQNEAQLEKSRLLSDRFSAERPKGSFSTLEIQRTEQGDSAMYLCASSHHRDRGGQPQHFGDGTRLSIL.

This clone was counted between two and nine times. The V gene is TRBV11-3, the J gene TRBJ1-1; no reliable D call. The germline V gene encodes CDR1 SGHNT and CDR2 YENEEA. V was pared by 3 bases and J by 1 base, with 6 bases between. This CDR3 comprises 13 residues. CDR3 nucleotides: TGTGCCAGCAGCTTTCAGAAGAACACTGAAGCTTTCTTT. Translated: CASSFQKNTEAFF.

The V gene is TRBV6-5, the J gene TRBJ1-2, with D unresolved. The V end was cut by 7 bases, the J end by 7 bases, with 16 bases between. The CDR3 has 13 amino acids. Germline CDR1 and CDR2: MNHEY and SVGAGI. CDR3 DNA sequence: TGTGCCAGCACCCCCCGGGTAGCGGTTGGCTACACCTTC. Protein: CASTPRVAVGYTF.

The chain has TRBV5-1 and TRBJ2-5, with D perhaps matching TRBD1 (5 bases). The V gene's germline CDR1 is SGHRS and CDR2 YFSETQ. The CDR3 is 14 residues long. Trimming shortened V by 0 bases and J by 5 bases, and 11 bases separated the two germline ends. The CDR3 region is CASSLGRADETQYF. In DNA form, the CDR3 reads TGCGCCAGCAGCTTGGGCAGGGCGGATGAGACCCAGTACTTC.

This clone turned up a few times. This chain joins TRBV5-1 and TRBJ2-7, with 7 bases identical to TRBD1. With 5 bases clipped from V and 3 bases from J, the junction kept 8 bases outside the gene matches. The CDR3 is made up of 14 amino acids. The germline V gene encodes CDR1 SGHRS and CDR2 YFSETQ. The CDR3 bases are TGCGCCAGCAGACCCGGACAGGAGCTCTACGAGCAGTACTTC. This gives the protein CASRPGQELYEQYF.

The chain recombines TRBV9 with TRBJ1-2, with D tentatively TRBD1 (5 bases). This CDR3 has 15 residues. Trimming took 0 bases from V and 0 from J, leaving 9 bases between them. In germline, CDR1 is SGDLS, CDR2 YYNGEE. In nucleotides, the CDR3 is TGTGCCAGCAGCGTAGCAGGGCAGGCTAACTATGGCTACACCTTC. Encoded protein: CASSVAGQANYGYTF.

The CDR3 DNA sequence: TGTGCCAGCAGTTTAGGACAGGGTGGCTGGGGGACCCAGTACTTC. The encoded protein is CASSLGQGGWGTQYF. This chain links TRBV28 with TRBJ2-5, with 8 bases identical to TRBD1. The CDR3 is made up of 15 amino acids. The junction had 9 bases not matched to a gene; V was cut back by 2 bases and J by 7 bases. Germline V lookup: CDR1 MDHEN, CDR2 SYDVKM.

The genes are TRBV6-5 and TRBJ1-5; no definite D call. This CDR3 is built from 14 residues. The V end was cut by 2 bases, the J end by 6 bases, with 11 bases between. Per the germline V gene, CDR1 is MNHEY and CDR2 is SVGAGI. CDR3 in amino acids: CASSYRGGSQPQHF. The CDR3 coding sequence is TGTGCCAGCAGTTACCGAGGAGGGAGTCAGCCCCAGCATTTT.

The sample holds a few counts of this clone. The chain carries TRBV5-1 and TRBJ2-3; 9 positions agree with TRBD1. Germline V gene lookup returns CDR1 SGHRS and CDR2 YFSETQ. The V and J ends lost 0 bases and 4 bases, in that order; junction bases with no gene match: 3. This CDR3 spans 15 amino acids. CDR3 coding DNA: TGCGCCAGCAGCTTGGAGACAGGGGGAGCAGATACGCAGTATTTT. Its protein is CASSLETGGADTQYF.

This clone was counted between two and nine times. V usage is TRBV2 and J usage is TRBJ2-2; 10 positions agree with TRBD2. V trimming: 0 bases; J trimming: 5 bases; junction bases outside the gene matches: 6. The CDR3 consists of 17 residues. Germline assignment: CDR1 SNHLY and CDR2 FYNNEI. The CDR3 protein is CASSEASSGRLTGELFF. Written as DNA, the CDR3 is TGTGCCAGCAGTGAAGCCTCTAGCGGGAGACTAACCGGGGAGCTGTTTTTT.

This sequence joins TRBV2 and TRBJ2-3, with 10 bases fitting TRBD1. Germline V gene data show CDR1 as SNHLY and CDR2 as FYNNEI. The CDR3 covers 17 residues. Trimming cost V 0 bases and J 2 bases; bases outside gene matches: 5. CDR3 sequence: CASSEALGQGTTDTQYF. CDR3 nucleotide sequence: TGTGCCAGCAGTGAAGCTTTGGGACAGGGGACCACAGATACGCAGTATTTT.

A few counts support this clone. This chain connects TRBV7-9 to TRBJ1-2, with 8 positions matching TRBD1. V gave up 4 bases and J gave up 2 bases; unmatched junction bases: 6. CDR1 is SEHNR, CDR2 FQNEAQ, per germline (reference sequence). The CDR3 extends over 15 amino acids. The CDR3 bases are TGTGCCAGCAGCTCCGGGACAGGCCCCAACTATGGCTACACCTTC. Encoded protein: CASSSGTGPNYGYTF. Complete variable domain (other parts from reference TRBV7-9 and TRBJ1-2): DTGVSQNPRHKITKRGQNVTFRCDPISEHNRLYWYRQTLGQGPEFLTYFQNEAQLEKSRLLSDRFSAERPKGSFSTLEIQRTEQGDSAMYLCASSSGTGPNYGYTFGSGTRLTVV.

This clone was detected ten times or more. The gene calls are TRBV29-1 and TRBJ2-5; 9 positions match TRBD1. Per the germline V gene, CDR1 is SQVTM and CDR2 is ANQGSEA. V gave up 8 bases and J gave up 0 bases; unmatched junction bases: 10. The CDR3 is made up of 15 amino acids. CDR3 sequence (DNA): TGCAGCCTCCGCCCGGGACAGGGTAACCAAGAGACCCAGTACTTC. The encoded protein is CSLRPGQGNQETQYF. Full variable domain (outside the CDR3, taken from reference TRBV29-1 and TRBJ2-5): SAVISQKPSRDICQRGTSLTIQCQVDSQVTMMFWYRQQPGQSLTLIATANQGSEATYESGFVIDKFPISRPNLTFSTLTVSNMSPEDSSIYLCSLRPGQGNQETQYFGPGTRLLVL.

This rearrangement joins TRBV5-1 to TRBJ2-1, with 7 nucleotides matching TRBD2. V lost 4 bases, J lost 9 bases, and 10 bases stayed unmatched. The CDR3 loop spans 14 amino acids. In germline, CDR1 is SGHRS, CDR2 YFSETQ. CDR3 in amino acids: CASSRGPPSGEQFF. The CDR3 bases are TGCGCCAGCAGCCGCGGACCTCCTAGCGGTGAGCAGTTCTTC.

This clone came up a few times. This chain uses TRBV6-6 with TRBJ1-2; D is undetermined. V was cut by 5 bases and J by 8 bases, with 18 bases left in between. The CDR3 length is 14 residues. Per germline, CDR1 MNHNY and CDR2 SVGAGI (reference sequence). In nucleotides, the CDR3 is TGTGCCAGCAGTGCTCTAGGTAATTCGGGAGGCTACACCTTC. It yields the protein CASSALGNSGGYTF.

A few counts support this clone. The chain is built from TRBV9 and TRBJ2-3; D remains ambiguous. CDR1 is SGDLS, CDR2 YYNGEE, per germline. V was pared by 4 bases and J by 8 bases, with 17 bases between. The CDR3 runs 14 residues. The CDR3 protein is CASSTSVERRTQYF. The CDR3 DNA reads TGTGCCAGCAGCACGAGCGTAGAGCGTCGTACGCAGTATTTT.